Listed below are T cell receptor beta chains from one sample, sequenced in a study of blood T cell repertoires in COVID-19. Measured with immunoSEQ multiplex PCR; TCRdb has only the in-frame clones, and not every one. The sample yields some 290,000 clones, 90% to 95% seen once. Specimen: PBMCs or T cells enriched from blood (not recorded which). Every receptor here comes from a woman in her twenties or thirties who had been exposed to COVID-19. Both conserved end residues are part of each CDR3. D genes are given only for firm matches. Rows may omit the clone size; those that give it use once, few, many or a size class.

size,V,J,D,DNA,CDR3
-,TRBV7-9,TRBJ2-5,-,TGTGCCAGCAAGCCGCGACATTTGTACCAAGAGACCCAGTACTTC,CASKPRHLYQETQYF
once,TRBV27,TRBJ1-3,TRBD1,TGTGCCAGCAGGCCGACAGGGGCTGGAAACACCATATATTTT,CASRPTGAGNTIYF
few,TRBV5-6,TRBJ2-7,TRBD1,TGTGCCAGCAGCTTGGATGCGACAGGGTCCTACGAGCAGTACTTC,CASSLDATGSYEQYF
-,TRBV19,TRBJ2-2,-,TGTGCCAGTAGGTCAGGACAGCGTACCGGGGAGCTGTTTTTT,CASRSGQRTGELFF
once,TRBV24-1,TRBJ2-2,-,TGTGCCACCTCGCCAGGGGTGGGGGCGGCCGGGGAGCTGTTTTTT,CATSPGVGAAGELFF
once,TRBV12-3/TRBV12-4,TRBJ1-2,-,TGTGCCAGCGCCGGGGGGGCCGGGTATGGCTACACCTTC,CASAGGAGYGYTF
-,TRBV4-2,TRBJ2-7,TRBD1,TGTGCCAGCAGCCAAGGGACAGGGGTCTTTTACGAGCAGTACTTC,CASSQGTGVFYEQYF
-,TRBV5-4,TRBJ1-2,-,TGTGCCAGCAGCTTCCTCCAGGGCGCTGGCTACACCTTC,CASSFLQGAGYTF
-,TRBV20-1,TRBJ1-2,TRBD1,TGCAGTGCTAGTCGGCCAGGGGGGTATGGCTACACCTTC,CSASRPGGYGYTF
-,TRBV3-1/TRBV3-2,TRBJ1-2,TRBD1,TGTGCCAGCAGCCCGGGACAGGGTCGGGGCTACACCTTC,CASSPGQGRGYTF
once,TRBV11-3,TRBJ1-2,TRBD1,TGTGCCAGCAGCTCCGACGACAGGGCTGGCTACACCTTC,CASSSDDRAGYTF
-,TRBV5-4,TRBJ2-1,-,TGTGCCAGCAGGAATGATTTGGGGGGGCAGTTCTTC,CASRNDLGGQFF